This entry features one T cell receptor (beta chain) sequence. The RNA input was roughly 0.45 to 1 ug, and it was reverse transcribed with random hexamers. TCRdb re-analysed the immunoSEQ multiplex PCR reads in MiXCR, keeping a single row per CDR3 protein. The table has some 110,000 distinct CDR3 sequences, around 94% seen once; the top ten hold roughly 0.087%. These data are taken from a study of CD8 T cells in Susac syndrome. Sequencing of TCR beta drew on CD8+ and CD4+ T cells from blood. Trimming shortened V by 7 bases and J by 4 bases, and 19 bases separated the two germline ends. The CDR3 totals 15 residues. Germline V CDR1 and CDR2: MNHNY, SVGAGI (reference sequence).

The source is a human donor in good health. The specimen was CD4+ T cells from PBMCs. This chain links TRBV6-6 with TRBJ1-1; D not resolved. The CDR3 loop is CASTSQARVGTEAFF. The CDR3 DNA is TGTGCCAGCACTTCCCAAGCTAGGGTTGGCACTGAAGCTTTCTTT.